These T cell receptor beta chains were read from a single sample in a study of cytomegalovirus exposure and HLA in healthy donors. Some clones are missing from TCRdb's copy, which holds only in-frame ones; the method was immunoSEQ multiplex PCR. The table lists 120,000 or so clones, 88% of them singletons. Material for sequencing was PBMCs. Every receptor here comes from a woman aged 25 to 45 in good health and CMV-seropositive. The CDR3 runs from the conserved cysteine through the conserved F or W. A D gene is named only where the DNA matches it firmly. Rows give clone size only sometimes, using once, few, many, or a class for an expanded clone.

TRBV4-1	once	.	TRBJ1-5	TGCGCCAGCAGCTCGGGGACAAGAGATCAGCCCCAGCATTTT	CASSSGTRDQPQHF
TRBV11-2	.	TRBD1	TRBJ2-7	TGTGCCAGCAGCTCCCGGGACAGGGGCTACGAGCAGTACTTC	CASSSRDRGYEQYF
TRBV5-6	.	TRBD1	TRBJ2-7	TGTGCCAGCAGCTTGGGACAGGGGGCTGGCAAGCAGTACTTC	CASSLGQGAGKQYF
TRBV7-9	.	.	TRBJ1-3	TGTGCCAGCAGCTTACCTTCTTCTGGAAACACCATATATTTT	CASSLPSSGNTIYF
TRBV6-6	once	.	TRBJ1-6	TGTGCCAGCAGTTATGGGGGGGCGGATTCACCCCTCCACTTT	CASSYGGADSPLHF
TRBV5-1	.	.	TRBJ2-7	TGCGCCAGCAGCTTGGGGGTTGCGGGCTACGAGCAGTACTTC	CASSLGVAGYEQYF
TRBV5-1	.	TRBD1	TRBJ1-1	TGCGCCAGCAGCTTGGCCGGGACAGGGAAGCTGAACACTGAAGCTTTCTTT	CASSLAGTGKLNTEAFF
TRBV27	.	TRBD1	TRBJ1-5	TGTGCCAGCCGACAGGGTATGGGCAATCAGCCCCAGCATTTT	CASRQGMGNQPQHF
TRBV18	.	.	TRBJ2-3	TGTGCCAGCTCACCAACGGGGAACACAGATACGCAGTATTTT	CASSPTGNTDTQYF
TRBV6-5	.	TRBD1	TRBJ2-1	TGTGCCAGCAGTTACCCCACCGGGACAGAGTACAATGAGCAGTTCTTC	CASSYPTGTEYNEQFF
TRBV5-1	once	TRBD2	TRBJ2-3	TGCGCCAGCAGCTCCTACCAAGCGGGAGGGGCGGATACGCAGTATTTT	CASSSYQAGGADTQYF
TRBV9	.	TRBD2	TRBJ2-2	TGTGCCAGCAGCGTAGCTTCCAGCGGGGGGCTCACCGGGGAGCTGTTTTTT	CASSVASSGGLTGELFF
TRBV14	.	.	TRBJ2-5	TGTGCCAGCAGCCAAGATATTGGCTTCACCGAGACCCAGTACTTC	CASSQDIGFTETQYF
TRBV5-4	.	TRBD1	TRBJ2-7	TGTGCCAGCAGCTCGAAGGGCCTGAGGGACAGCTCCTACGAGCAGTACTTC	CASSSKGLRDSSYEQYF
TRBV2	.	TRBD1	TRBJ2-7	TGTGCCAGCCTCCGGACAGGGGTCTACGAGCAGTACTTC	CASLRTGVYEQYF
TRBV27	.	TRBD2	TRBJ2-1	TGTGCCAGCAGCGGGGGGAGCGGGAGGGCCGTTGGGCATGAGCAGTTCTTC	CASSGGSGRAVGHEQFF
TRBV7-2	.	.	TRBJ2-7	TGTGCCAGCAGCTTAGACAGGCAGTACTACGAGCAGTACTTC	CASSLDRQYYEQYF
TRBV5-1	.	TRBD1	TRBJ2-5	TGCGCCAGGAAACGGGACAGCCAAGAGACCCAGTACTTC	CARKRDSQETQYF
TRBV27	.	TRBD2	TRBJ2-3	TGTGCCAGCAACACCGGGCTAGCGGGGGGTGCGGATACGCAGTATTTT	CASNTGLAGGADTQYF
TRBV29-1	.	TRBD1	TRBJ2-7	TGCAGCGTGGGGGGACAGGAGCCCTACGAGCAGTACTTC	CSVGGQEPYEQYF
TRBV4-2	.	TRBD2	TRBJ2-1	TGTGCCAGCAGCCGAGGGGGTAGCGGGAGGGTCCTATCCAATGAGCAGTTCTTC	CASSRGGSGRVLSNEQFF
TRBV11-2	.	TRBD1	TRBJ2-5	TGTGCCAGCAGCGGGGGGACAGGGAGGGCGGAGACCCAGTACTTC	CASSGGTGRAETQYF
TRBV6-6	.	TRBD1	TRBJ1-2	TGTGCCAGCAACAAAGACAGGGGGGCGGTCTATGGCTACACCTTC	CASNKDRGAVYGYTF
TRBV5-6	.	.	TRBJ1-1	TGTGCCAGCAGCTTGCAGGGAGGGACTGAAGCTTTCTTT	CASSLQGGTEAFF
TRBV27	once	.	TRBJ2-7	TGTGCCAGCAGTTTATCCAGGACTGGTAGTTTCTACGAGCAGTACTTC	CASSLSRTGSFYEQYF
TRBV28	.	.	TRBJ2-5	TGTGCCAGCAGTTCACCTGGCGAGGGAGGTACCCAGTACTTC	CASSSPGEGGTQYF
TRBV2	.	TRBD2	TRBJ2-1	TGTGCCAGCGGCAGCGGGACGTTAGGGCGGGAGCAGTTCTTC	CASGSGTLGREQFF
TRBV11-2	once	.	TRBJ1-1	TGTGCCAGCAGCTTAGGGAGGTTATTCGCTGAAGCTTTCTTT	CASSLGRLFAEAFF
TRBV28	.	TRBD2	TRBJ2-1	TGTGCCAGCAGTTGGGCGGGAGGTTGGGATGAGCAGTTCTTC	CASSWAGGWDEQFF
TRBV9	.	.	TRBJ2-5	TGTGCCAGCAGCTCGGGACTGGGGGGATACCAAGAGACCCAGTACTTC	CASSSGLGGYQETQYF
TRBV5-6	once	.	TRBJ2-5	TGTGCCAGCAGCCGGCCCGGGGAGACCCAGTACTTC	CASSRPGETQYF
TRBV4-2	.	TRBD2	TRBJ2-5	TGTGCCAGCAGCCAAGAGTTAGCGGGGGGGCGTTGGCAAGAGACCCAGTACTTC	CASSQELAGGRWQETQYF
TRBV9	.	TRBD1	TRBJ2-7	TGTGCCAGCAGCCCAGAGACAGGGGACCCCTACGAGCAGTACTTC	CASSPETGDPYEQYF
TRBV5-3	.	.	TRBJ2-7	TGTGCCAGAAGCTTGGCGGGGTTTCTCGAGCAGTACTTC	CARSLAGFLEQYF
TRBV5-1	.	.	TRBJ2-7	TGCGCCAGCAGCTTGACAGCGGGCTACGAGCAGTACTTC	CASSLTAGYEQYF
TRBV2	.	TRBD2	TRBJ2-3	TGTGCCAGCAGTGTAAATAGAGCGGGAGGGTTCGATACGCAGTATTTT	CASSVNRAGGFDTQYF
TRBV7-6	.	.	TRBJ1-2	TGTGCCAGCAGCTTAGGGGGCAGGGGTGATGGCTACACCTTC	CASSLGGRGDGYTF
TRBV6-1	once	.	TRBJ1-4	TGTGCCAGCAGGGACTCGGCTGAAAAACTGTTTTTT	CASRDSAEKLFF
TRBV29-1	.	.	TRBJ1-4	TGCAGCGTCGCGGCAGAAAATGAAAAACTGTTTTTT	CSVAAENEKLFF
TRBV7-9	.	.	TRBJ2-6	TGTGCCAGCAGCTTAGTGGCAGGAGGGCGAGGGGCCAACGTCCTGACTTTC	CASSLVAGGRGANVLTF
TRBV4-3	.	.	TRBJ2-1	TGCGCCAGCAGCCAGCGGACTGCCAATGAGCAGTTCTTC	CASSQRTANEQFF
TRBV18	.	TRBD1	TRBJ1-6	TGTGCCAGCTCACCACGGACAGGGGCGGAAGCAGATTCACCCCTCCACTTT	CASSPRTGAEADSPLHF
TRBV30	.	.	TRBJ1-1	TGTGCCTGGAGTCCAGGGTTTGATGAAGCTTTCTTT	CAWSPGFDEAFF
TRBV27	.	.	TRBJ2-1	TGTGCCAGCAGTTTAGGCGGGATCCCCTCCTACAATGAGCAGTTCTTC	CASSLGGIPSYNEQFF
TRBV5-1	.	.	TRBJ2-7	TGCGCCAGCAGCAACCAGGGGACCCACGAGCAGTACTTC	CASSNQGTHEQYF
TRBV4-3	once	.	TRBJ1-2	TGCGCCAGCAGCCAAACTCCGGATAGGGGTAATGGCTACACCTTC	CASSQTPDRGNGYTF
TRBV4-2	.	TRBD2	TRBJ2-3	TGTGCCAGCAGCCAAGAACCTAGCGGGGGGGCCAGTGATACGCAGTATTTT	CASSQEPSGGASDTQYF
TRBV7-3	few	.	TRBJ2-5	TGTGCCAGCAGCCCCCAGGGGGGACCGGGAGAGACCCAGTACTTC	CASSPQGGPGETQYF
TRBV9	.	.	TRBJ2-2	TGTGCCAGCAGCTTACAAACCGGGTCACCTACCGGGGAGCTGTTTTTT	CASSLQTGSPTGELFF
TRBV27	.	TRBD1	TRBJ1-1	TGTGCCAGCAGTTTTTCGAGGGGGCGGGGAACTGAAGCTTTCTTT	CASSFSRGRGTEAFF
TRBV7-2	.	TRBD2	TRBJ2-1	TGTGCCAGCAGCAGACTAGCGGGGTACAATGAGCAGTTCTTC	CASSRLAGYNEQFF
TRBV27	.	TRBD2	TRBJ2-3	TGTGCCAGCAGTTTAAGGACTAGCGGGGGGGCGGATACGCAGTATTTT	CASSLRTSGGADTQYF
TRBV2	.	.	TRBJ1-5	TGTGCCAGCAGTGACTATAGCAATCAGCCCCAGCATTTT	CASSDYSNQPQHF
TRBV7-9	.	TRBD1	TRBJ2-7	TGTGCCAGCAGCTTAGCAGGGACAGGGGGGAACTACGAGCAGTACTTC	CASSLAGTGGNYEQYF
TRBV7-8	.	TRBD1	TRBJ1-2	TGTGCCAGCAGCGATACCTGGGACAGGGTCCATGGCTACACCTTC	CASSDTWDRVHGYTF
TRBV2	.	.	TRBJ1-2	TGTGCCAGCAGGCTACAGGGTATTGATGGCTACACCTTC	CASRLQGIDGYTF
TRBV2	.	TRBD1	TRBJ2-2	TGTGCCAGCAGCGGTCTATCGGGGACAGGCGGGGAGCTGTTTTTT	CASSGLSGTGGELFF
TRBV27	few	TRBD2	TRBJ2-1	TGTGCCAGCAGCCCCCGGGCGGGGGGGCTGAATGAGCAGTTCTTC	CASSPRAGGLNEQFF
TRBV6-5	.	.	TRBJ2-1	TGTGCCAGCAGTTACAACGCCCCCAGGGTCGGGAATGAGCAGTTCTTC	CASSYNAPRVGNEQFF